The present entry profiles one T cell receptor (beta chain) with its context. The target antigen is unknown. This entry comes from a study of shared clonotypes between healthy human individuals. Study-level results: Incompleteness in sorted-subset sequencing, despite large depth, was shown by rarefaction.

Deep level was the assay's run setting. Sequenced by immunoSEQ multiplex PCR; TCRdb stores in-frame clones only, minus some. This sample carries fewer than 200,000 clones, 80% to 95% of them seen once, and the ten largest clones take approximately 0.07%. The CDR3 consists of 15 residues. The V end lost 6 bases, the J end lost 0 bases, and 12 bases lay between the germline ends. CDR1 and CDR2 from the germline V gene are MNHNY and SVGAGI (reference sequence). The clonotype originates from a young woman in good health. The sequencing input was naive CD4+ T cells sorted from blood. Noted subset: CD45RA+ positively selected. The chain links TRBV6-6 to TRBJ2-1, with D perhaps TRBD1 (5 bases). The chain's CDR3 is CASSIRQSSYNEQFF. Written as DNA, the CDR3 is TGTGCCAGCAGCATCCGACAGAGCTCCTACAATGAGCAGTTCTTC.